The next 21 T cell receptor beta chains were all read from a single sample in a study of identifying expanded T cells in peripheral blood. Clones were sequenced by immunoSEQ multiplex PCR, and TCRdb holds only the in-frame ones, with some missing. The repertoire consists of 100,000 or so clones, with about 87% occurring once and the leading ten covering 13% to 15%. The sample consisted of blood. All receptors derive from a person aged 18-70 years in good health.

The chain carries TRBV9 and TRBJ2-6; D unclear. This CDR3 spans 17 amino acids. From germline, CDR1 is SGDLS and CDR2 YYNGEE. Trimming took off 2 bases at V and 0 bases at J, with 12 bases between the two ends. The CDR3 protein is CASSVGIRDSGANVLTF. CDR3 coding DNA: TGTGCCAGCAGCGTGGGGATACGAGACTCTGGGGCCAACGTCCTGACTTTC.

The chain is built from TRBV10-3 and TRBJ2-7, with D hard to call. Trimming shortened V by 2 bases and J by 0 bases, and 8 bases separated the two germline ends. CDR3 length: 14 amino acids. Germline lookup yields CDR1 ENHRY and CDR2 SYGVKD. The CDR3 nucleotides read TGTGCCATCAGTGAGGACGAACTCTCCTACGAGCAGTACTTC. Protein product: CAISEDELSYEQYF.

This chain uses TRBV28 with TRBJ1-1; 7 bases are shared with TRBD1. V shed 4 bases and J 1 base; nucleotides not matched to a gene: 3. Germline CDR1 and CDR2: MDHEN and SYDVKM. The CDR3 has 14 amino acids. The CDR3: CASSYTGANTEAFF. In DNA form, the CDR3 reads TGTGCCAGCAGTTATACAGGGGCGAACACTGAAGCTTTCTTT.

This chain joins TRBV5-1 and TRBJ2-1; 13 bases map to TRBD2. Germline CDR1 SGHRS, CDR2 YFSETQ. Trimming removed 4 bases from V and 3 bases from J; junction bases left unmatched: 10. CDR3 size: 18 residues. The CDR3 sequence is CASSLRTSGSDGYNEQFF. Here the CDR3 DNA reads TGCGCCAGCAGCCTACGGACTAGCGGGAGTGATGGCTACAATGAGCAGTTCTTC.

This sequence joins TRBV28 and TRBJ2-3; 11 bases are a match to TRBD1. The CDR3 loop spans 16 amino acids. Per the germline V gene, CDR1 is MDHEN and CDR2 is SYDVKM. Losses at the gene ends were 7 bases for V and 2 bases for J; bases not matched to a gene: 8. The DNA for the CDR3 is TGTGCCAGCACTTCGGACAGGGGGCTACCCACAGATACGCAGTATTTT. Its protein product is CASTSDRGLPTDTQYF.

The CDR3 DNA is TGTGCCATCAGTGACCCGCGGGAGTTCTACAATGAGCAGTTCTTC. Amino acid sequence: CAISDPREFYNEQFF. This chain uses TRBV10-3 with TRBJ2-1, with 7 bases identical to TRBD2. Germline assignment: CDR1 ENHRY and CDR2 SYGVKD. There are 15 residues in the CDR3. Losses at the gene ends were 3 bases for V and 3 bases for J; bases not matched to a gene: 5.

The chain carries TRBV18 and TRBJ1-1, with 10 positions matching TRBD1. Trimming cost V 5 bases and J 0 bases; bases outside gene matches: 6. The CDR3 consists of 16 residues. In germline, CDR1 is KGHSH, CDR2 LQKENI. This CDR3 is CASSFGTGDVNTEAFF. DNA for the CDR3: TGTGCCAGCTCATTCGGGACAGGGGATGTGAACACTGAAGCTTTCTTT.

The genes are TRBV27 and TRBJ1-1, with a possible D match to TRBD1 (5 bases). In germline, CDR1 is MNHEY, CDR2 SMNVEV (reference sequence). This CDR3 is 18 amino acids long. Trimming cost V 6 bases and J 6 bases, with 29 bases left between them. CDR3 protein: CASSPSRQRAAMTAEAFF. In DNA form, the CDR3 reads TGTGCCAGCAGCCCGTCTAGACAGAGGGCGGCTATGACGGCTGAAGCTTTCTTT.

The table lists this clone with a few counts. Here the CDR3 reads CASSLGPTGGGSSYEQYF. The CDR3 DNA sequence: TGTGCCAGCAGCTTAGGGCCAACCGGCGGGGGGTCCTCCTACGAGCAGTACTTC. This chain uses TRBV7-2 with TRBJ2-7, with 8 bases aligning to TRBD2. Germline CDR1 SGHTA, CDR2 FQGNSA. The CDR3 has 18 residues. The ends lost 1 base at V and 0 bases at J; junction bases unmatched: 11. Full variable domain (rest looked up from reference TRBV7-2 and TRBJ2-7): GAGVSQSPSNKVTEKGKDVELRCDPISGHTALYWYRQSLGQGLEFLIYFQGNSAPDKSGLPSDRFSAERTGGSVSTLTIQRTQQEDSAVYLCASSLGPTGGGSSYEQYFGPGTRLTVT.

V gene TRBV15 combines with J gene TRBJ2-5; D may be TRBD2 (5 bases). Germline CDR1 and CDR2: LNHNV and YYDKDF (reference sequence). Trimming removed 7 bases from V and 4 bases from J, with 22 bases in between. The CDR3 runs 16 residues. The CDR3 here is CATKERQAATGETQYF. The CDR3 bases are TGTGCCACCAAAGAACGACAAGCGGCGACGGGAGAGACCCAGTACTTC.

The chain recombines TRBV11-2 with TRBJ2-7, with D possibly being TRBD1 (6 bases). Germline V lookup: CDR1 SGHAT, CDR2 FQNNGV. Between the trimmed V and J ends, which lost 5 bases and 2 bases, there was a span of 13 bases. This CDR3 spans 14 amino acids. CDR3 loop: CASSLQGVAYEQYF. DNA of the CDR3: TGTGCCAGCAGCCTACAGGGAGTGGCCTACGAGCAGTACTTC.

V gene TRBV2 combines with J gene TRBJ2-7; 8 bases map to TRBD1. With 9 bases clipped from V and 6 bases from J, the junction kept 10 bases outside the gene matches. The CDR3 spans 13 residues. CDR1 and CDR2 from the germline V gene are SNHLY and FYNNEI. Here the CDR3 reads CASALTGVVEQYF. For the CDR3, the DNA is TGTGCCAGTGCTCTGACAGGGGTTGTCGAGCAGTACTTC.

The genes are TRBV5-6 and TRBJ2-5; D may be TRBD2 (5 bases). Germline CDR1 reads SGHDT; CDR2 reads YYEEEE. Trimming removed 1 base from V and 1 base from J, with 17 bases in between. The CDR3 spans 17 residues. The CDR3 region has the DNA TGTGCCAGCAGCTTGAGTGGGGATTGGGAGTCCCAAGAGACCCAGTACTTC. As protein: CASSLSGDWESQETQYF.

V and J are TRBV2 and TRBJ2-5, with 12 bases aligning to TRBD2. Trimming at V came to 6 bases and at J to 0 bases, leaving 5 bases not matched to a gene. Germline CDR1 reads SNHLY; CDR2 reads FYNNEI. The CDR3 totals 16 residues. As DNA, the CDR3 is TGTGCCAGCAGCTCGGGACTAGCGGGCTACCAAGAGACCCAGTACTTC. Its protein is CASSSGLAGYQETQYF.

The chain carries TRBV5-6 and TRBJ2-3; perhaps TRBD1 as D (5 bases). The CDR3 contains 12 residues. The V gene's germline CDR1 is SGHDT and CDR2 YYEEEE. Between the trimmed V and J ends, which lost 4 bases and 8 bases, there was a span of 11 bases. CDR3: CASSGAKGTQYF. CDR3 DNA sequence: TGTGCCAGCAGCGGGGCCAAGGGTACGCAGTATTTT.

The rearrangement uses TRBV7-2 and TRBJ1-1, with D maybe TRBD1 (6 bases). V shed 7 bases and J shed 4 bases, with 19 bases lying between them. This CDR3 is built from 15 residues. Looked up from germline, CDR1 is SGHTA and CDR2 is FQGNSA. The CDR3 protein is CASNPPRGSSTEAFF. The DNA for the CDR3 is TGTGCCAGCAACCCCCCCAGGGGTAGTTCCACTGAAGCTTTCTTT.

The chain has TRBV2 and TRBJ1-6; 7 bases agree with TRBD1. CDR1 SNHLY and CDR2 FYNNEI come from the germline V gene. Germline trimming cut 6 bases from V and 10 bases from J; bases unmatched to any gene: 9. This CDR3 has 14 residues. The CDR3 nucleotides are TGTGCCAGCAGCGCCGAGACAGGGCCCTCACCCCTCCACTTT. This codes for CASSAETGPSPLHF. Full variable domain (remainder filled in from reference TRBV2 and TRBJ1-6): EPEVTQTPSHQVTQMGQEVILRCVPISNHLYFYWYRQILGQKVEFLVSFYNNEISEKSEIFDDQFSVERPDGSNFTLKIRSTKLEDSAMYFCASSAETGPSPLHFGNGTRLTVT.

This chain connects TRBV5-4 to TRBJ2-1; possibly TRBD1 or TRBD2 for D (5 bases each). This CDR3 has 14 amino acids. V shed 0 bases and J shed 2 bases, with 6 bases lying between them. Per the germline V gene, CDR1 is SGHNT and CDR2 is YYREEE (reference sequence). CDR3 amino acids: CASSLVGPYNEQFF. DNA for the CDR3: TGTGCCAGCAGCTTGGTGGGACCCTACAATGAGCAGTTCTTC.

V usage is TRBV5-6 and J usage is TRBJ2-4, with D hard to call. The germline V gene has CDR1 SGHDT and CDR2 YYEEEE. The CDR3 runs to 14 residues. V was shortened by 1 base and J by 4 bases, with 9 bases between the two germline ends. The CDR3: CASSLRAKKNIQYF. The CDR3 DNA follows: TGTGCCAGCAGCTTGCGAGCGAAAAAAAACATTCAGTACTTC.

This chain links TRBV7-2 with TRBJ2-7; 12 bases are shared with TRBD2. Germline CDR1 SGHTA, CDR2 FQGNSA. The CDR3 is 14 amino acids. The V and J ends lost 4 bases and 6 bases, in that order; junction bases with no gene match: 4. In DNA form, the CDR3 reads TGTGCCAGCAGCTCGACTAGCGGGAGTTTCGAGCAGTACTTC. This encodes CASSSTSGSFEQYF.

This chain links TRBV30 with TRBJ1-2, with 9 positions matching TRBD1. V lost 5 bases to trimming and J lost 6 bases; unmatched junction nucleotides: 16. Germline CDR1 GTSNPN, CDR2 SVGIG (reference sequence). The CDR3 totals 16 residues. As DNA, the CDR3 is TGTGCCTGGGCATACCAGACAGGGGGAGTTGGAAATGGCTACACCTTC. Translation gives CAWAYQTGGVGNGYTF.